Following are 21 T cell receptor beta chains from one sample sequenced in a study of pediatric ulcerative colitis. Sequenced by immunoSEQ multiplex PCR; TCRdb stores in-frame clones only, minus some. The sample carries 30,000 to 40,000 clones, roughly four fifths recorded once. The rectum was sampled with one to two pinch biopsies at colonoscopy. The material sequenced was gut tissue. The origin of the receptors is a boy between 10 and 17 years old with severe ulcerative colitis.

The CDR3 region is CASSHVGLAVSYNEQFF. CDR3 bases: TGTGCCAGCAGCCATGTGGGCCTAGCGGTTTCCTACAATGAGCAGTTCTTC. V usage is TRBV7-8 and J usage is TRBJ2-1; 7 nucleotides match TRBD2. Germline V gene data show CDR1 as SGHVS and CDR2 as FQNEAQ. There are 17 residues in the CDR3. After removal of 5 bases from V and 1 base from J, the junction contained 11 bases not matched to a gene.

This clone was picked up a small number of times. V is TRBV7-2 and J is TRBJ2-7; tentatively, D is TRBD1 or TRBD2 (5 bases each). The CDR3 has 12 residues. CDR1 and CDR2 (germline): SGHTA, FQGNSA. V shed 6 bases and J shed 2 bases, with 8 bases lying between them. CDR3 nucleotide sequence: TGTGCCAGCAGTTGGGACGCCTACGAGCAGTACTTC. Its protein is CASSWDAYEQYF.

This chain uses TRBV7-3 with TRBJ2-7; D may correspond to TRBD1 or TRBD2 (5 bases each). This CDR3 has 13 residues. Germline assignment: CDR1 SGHTA and CDR2 FQGTGA. V lost 5 bases to trimming and J lost 0 bases, with 8 bases between them. DNA of the CDR3: TGTGCCAGCAGCCCCGGGACCTCCTACGAGCAGTACTTC. As protein: CASSPGTSYEQYF.

The chain carries TRBV7-9 and TRBJ1-4, with D hard to call. Germline-derived CDR1 and CDR2 are SEHNR and FQNEAQ (reference sequence). The length of the CDR3 is 14 residues. Trimming shortened V by 5 bases and J by 8 bases, and 15 bases separated the two germline ends. As DNA, the CDR3 is TGTGCCAGCAGCATTCGGGGATTGGGGGAAAAACTGTTTTTT. Amino acid sequence: CASSIRGLGEKLFF.

The chain has TRBV5-1 and TRBJ2-5; tentative D call: TRBD1 (5 bases). Trimming shortened V by 4 bases and J by 2 bases, and 6 bases separated the two germline ends. Germline CDR1 reads SGHRS; CDR2 reads YFSETQ. This CDR3 region has 12 residues. The CDR3 loop is CASSDSQETQYF. As DNA, the CDR3 is TGCGCCAGCAGCGACAGTCAAGAGACCCAGTACTTC.

The chain is built from TRBV27 and TRBJ2-7; possibly TRBD1 for D (5 bases). V gave up 5 bases and J gave up 2 bases, with 13 bases separating them. Germline lookup yields CDR1 MNHEY and CDR2 SMNVEV (reference sequence). The CDR3 extends over 14 amino acids. The CDR3 coding sequence is TGTGCCAGCAGTCTACCAGGGTTCCCCTACGAGCAGTACTTC. It encodes CASSLPGFPYEQYF.

The chain combines TRBV6-5 with TRBJ1-4, with a tentative D call TRBD1 (5 bases). V was shortened by 2 bases and J by 8 bases, with 15 bases between the two germline ends. The CDR3 has 15 amino acids. Germline lookup yields CDR1 MNHEY and CDR2 SVGAGI. The CDR3 nucleotides read TGTGCCAGCAGTTACCAAGGGCAGGGAGGGGAAAAACTGTTTTTT. It codes for CASSYQGQGGEKLFF.

The chain has TRBV10-3 and TRBJ2-5; TRBD2 is a possible D gene (6 bases). The CDR3 has 14 amino acids. V was pared by 10 bases and J by 1 base, with 16 bases between. The germline CDR1 and CDR2 sequences are ENHRY and SYGVKD. The CDR3 DNA is TGTGCCACGCTGGCCCCGGGGGTCCAAGAGACCCAGTACTTC. This codes for CATLAPGVQETQYF.

The V call is TRBV7-6, the J call TRBJ1-1; D possibly corresponds to TRBD1 (6 bases). Germline V gives CDR1 SGHVS, CDR2 FNYEAQ. V shed 6 bases and J shed 1 base, with 15 bases lying between them. The CDR3 is 15 amino acids. The CDR3 protein is CASSLNPGQNTEAFF. The CDR3 coding sequence is TGTGCCAGCAGTCTCAACCCGGGACAGAACACTGAAGCTTTCTTT.

V is TRBV4-1 and J is TRBJ1-1; 7 bases align to TRBD1. Germline V gene data show CDR1 as MGHRA and CDR2 as YSYEKL. The V segment lost 0 bases and the J segment 0 bases; nucleotides outside the gene matches: 10. This CDR3 is 18 amino acids long. CDR3: CASSQDRRTGTVNTEAFF. CDR3 coding DNA: TGCGCCAGCAGCCAAGACCGCCGAACCGGGACAGTGAACACTGAAGCTTTCTTT.

The J gene is TRBJ2-7, the V gene TRBV4-1, with D unresolved. The CDR3 has 14 amino acids. Germline V gene sequence: CDR1 MGHRA, CDR2 YSYEKL. Trimming took 0 bases from V and 0 from J, leaving 6 bases between them. This chain's CDR3 is CASSQDRDSYEQYF. The CDR3 DNA sequence: TGCGCCAGCAGCCAAGATAGGGACTCCTACGAGCAGTACTTC.

Concerning this clone itself: Other nucleotide sequences in the sample specify the same CDR3. This rearrangement joins TRBV4-1 to TRBJ2-7, with D unclear. CDR1 is MGHRA, CDR2 YSYEKL, per germline. The CDR3 totals 14 residues. The V and J ends lost 0 bases and 6 bases respectively, with 12 bases between them. CDR3 in DNA: TGCGCCAGCAGCCAAGAACGGCTAGTAGGCGAGCAGTACTTC. Its translation is CASSQERLVGEQYF.

The V call is TRBV6-1, the J call TRBJ1-5, with D possibly matching TRBD1 (6 bases). The V gene's germline CDR1 is MNHNS and CDR2 SASEGT. Trimming removed 1 base at V and 5 bases at J, with 12 bases between. CDR3 size: 15 residues. CDR3 coding DNA: TGTGCCAGCAGTGAAGGACAGGTTTTGGATCAGCCCCAGCATTTT. Amino acids: CASSEGQVLDQPQHF.

V and J are TRBV10-2 and TRBJ2-4; TRBD1 matches at 7 bases. The CDR3 extends over 12 amino acids. V was clipped by 3 bases and J by 13 bases; unmatched bases: 6. Germline V gene lookup returns CDR1 WSHSY and CDR2 SAAADI. The CDR3 nucleotides read TGCGCCAGCAGTGAATTTAGGGACAGACAGTACTTC. Encoded protein: CASSEFRDRQYF.

The V and J genes are TRBV5-1 and TRBJ1-1; 10 bases are a match to TRBD1. After removal of 0 bases from V and 7 bases from J, the junction contained 6 bases not matched to a gene. The CDR3 sequence is 15 residues long. The germline CDR1 and CDR2 sequences are SGHRS and YFSETQ. CDR3 nucleotides: TGCGCCAGCAGCTTGGGACAGGGGGCCGCGTTTGAAGCTTTCTTT. Amino acid sequence: CASSLGQGAAFEAFF.

This rearrangement joins TRBV4-1 to TRBJ2-3, with D unclear. The length of the CDR3 is 15 residues. Germline V gene lookup returns CDR1 MGHRA and CDR2 YSYEKL. Trimming pared 0 bases from V and 2 bases from J, leaving 9 bases between. CDR3 sequence (DNA): TGCGCCAGCAGCCAAGATTCTGCGGTCACAGATACGCAGTATTTT. It specifies CASSQDSAVTDTQYF.

V usage is TRBV11-2 and J usage is TRBJ2-5; TRBD1 is a possible D gene (5 bases). CDR1 is SGHAT and CDR2 is FQNNGV in the germline V gene. V gave up 6 bases and J gave up 0 bases, with 5 bases separating them. This CDR3 is built from 12 residues. Here the CDR3 reads CASRQDQETQYF. Here the CDR3 DNA reads TGTGCCAGCAGACAGGACCAAGAGACCCAGTACTTC. Complete variable domain (other parts from reference TRBV11-2 and TRBJ2-5): EAGVAQSPRYKIIEKRQSVAFWCNPISGHATLYWYQQILGQGPKLLIQFQNNGVVDDSQLPKDRFSAERLKGVDSTLKIQPAKLEDSAVYLCASRQDQETQYFGPGTRLLVL.

In this sample, this clone turned up a few times. The chain combines TRBV2 with TRBJ2-2; TRBD1 might be the D (5 bases). This CDR3 has 14 amino acids. V lost 4 bases and J lost 2, with 8 bases in between. The germline V gene has CDR1 SNHLY and CDR2 FYNNEI. CDR3 bases: TGTGCCAGCAGTGCACAGGCAAACACCGGGGAGCTGTTTTTT. Its translation: CASSAQANTGELFF.

The chain is built from TRBV18 and TRBJ2-7; D is possibly TRBD1 (6 bases). The CDR3 contains 17 residues. The germline V gene encodes CDR1 KGHSH and CDR2 LQKENI. V lost 2 bases and J lost 2, with 19 bases in between. In DNA, the CDR3 is TGTGCCAGCTCACCAATTCGCAGTCAAGGGGGTGCCTACGAGCAGTACTTC. This sequence encodes CASSPIRSQGGAYEQYF.

V usage is TRBV6-6 and J usage is TRBJ1-1, with D perhaps TRBD1 (6 bases). The V end was cut by 9 bases, the J end by 4 bases, with 18 bases between. There are 14 residues in the CDR3. Germline loops: CDR1 MNHNY, CDR2 SVGAGI (reference sequence). The CDR3 sequence is CASRPGARATEAFF. The CDR3 DNA sequence: TGTGCCAGTCGACCAGGGGCGAGAGCCACTGAAGCTTTCTTT.

The gene calls are TRBV16 and TRBJ1-2; no firm D call. The germline V and J ends were trimmed by 5 bases and 4 bases, with 20 bases remaining between them. Germline V lookup: CDR1 KGHSY, CDR2 FQNENV. The CDR3 sequence is 16 residues long. CDR3 amino acids: CASSNVFVRKTYGYTF. The CDR3 DNA sequence: TGTGCCAGCAGCAACGTGTTCGTTAGAAAGACCTATGGCTACACCTTC.